This T cell receptor beta chain was captured in a study of identifying expanded T cells in peripheral blood. Data came from immunoSEQ multiplex PCR; TCRdb stores just in-frame clones and leaves some out. Of some 77,000 clones listed, 70% to 90% are singletons. CDR1 and CDR2 (germline): SGHKS, YYEKEE (reference sequence). The CDR3 loop spans 13 amino acids. V was shortened by 0 bases and J by 7 bases, with 7 bases between the two germline ends. This clone was counted a single time. Antigen: not known. Whole-study results and caveats: Technical replicates showed about 1.1 changed clones; two weeks roughly 18; four weeks 19. Across healthy donors, higher total template counts meant significantly greater roughly two-week count variance.

The clonotype comes from a person between 18 and 75 years old in good health. V gene TRBV5-5 combines with J gene TRBJ1-4; no definite D call. Sequencing was performed on blood. CDR3: CASSLGSREKLFF. The CDR3 DNA reads TGTGCCAGCAGCTTGGGGTCCCGTGAAAAACTGTTTTTT.